Each of the 7 T cell receptor beta chains below was sequenced from the same sample in a study of cytomegalovirus exposure and HLA in healthy donors. PCR involved 60 Vbeta and 13 Jbeta primers. The protocol was immunoSEQ multiplex PCR, while the TCRdb copy is restricted to in-frame clones and leaves out a portion. The profile covers tens of thousands of clones, with about 67% appearing a single time and around 2.3% taken by the ten largest. Sequencing used PBMCs. Source of these receptors: a man under 40 in good health and CMV-seronegative.

The chain uses TRBV12-5 and TRBJ2-5; D is undetermined. Germline loops: CDR1 LGHNT, CDR2 FRNRAP. The CDR3 spans 12 residues. Deletions cut 3 bases from V and 3 bases from J, with 5 bases between. CDR3 amino acids: CASGFQEETQYF. CDR3 DNA sequence: TGTGCTAGTGGTTTCCAGGAAGAGACCCAGTACTTC.

This clone was observed a few times. The J gene is TRBJ1-1, the V gene TRBV19, with a weak D call TRBD1 (6 bases). This CDR3 contains 13 residues. V lost 6 bases and J lost 3, with 11 bases in between. CDR1 and CDR2 from the germline V gene are LNHDA and SQIVND (reference sequence). CDR3: CASRASGDTEAFF. DNA of the CDR3: TGTGCCAGTAGGGCTTCAGGGGACACTGAAGCTTTCTTT.

This clone has just a few counts. The rearrangement joins TRBV5-1 to TRBJ2-5, with D perhaps TRBD1 (5 bases). Germline values: CDR1 SGHRS, CDR2 YFSETQ. V was cut by 0 bases and J by 5 bases, with 5 bases left in between. This CDR3 region has 12 residues. CDR3 DNA: TGCGCCAGCAGCTTGGACAGGGAGACCCAGTACTTC. Protein product: CASSLDRETQYF. The variable domain in full, completed from reference TRBV5-1 and TRBJ2-5, reads KAGVTQTPRYLIKTRGQQVTLSCSPISGHRSVSWYQQTPGQGLQFLFEYFSETQRNKGNFPGRFSGRQFSNSRSEMNVSTLELGDSALYLCASSLDRETQYFGPGTRLLVL.

The chain joins TRBV27 to TRBJ1-4; 8 nucleotides match TRBD1. With 8 bases clipped from V and 8 bases from J, the junction kept 7 bases outside the gene matches. CDR3 length: 13 residues. CDR1 and CDR2 from the germline V gene are MNHEY and SMNVEV (reference sequence). DNA of the CDR3: TGTGCCAGCGCGCGGACAGGGCGAGAAAAACTGTTTTTT. Translated: CASARTGREKLFF.

The chain carries TRBV5-5 and TRBJ2-7; 8 bases line up with TRBD1. The ends lost 0 bases at V and 2 bases at J; junction bases unmatched: 7. The CDR3 sequence is 16 residues long. Germline values: CDR1 SGHKS, CDR2 YYEKEE (reference sequence). CDR3 nucleotides: TGTGCCAGCAGCTTGGAAAGGACAGGGTTTACCTACGAGCAGTACTTC. Encoded protein: CASSLERTGFTYEQYF.

The sample holds one count of this clone. The J gene is TRBJ1-2, the V gene TRBV7-9; D gene uncertain. The CDR3 runs 15 residues. Trimming left V 5 bases short and J 2 bases short, with 15 bases between. The germline CDR1 and CDR2 sequences are SEHNR and FQNEAQ (reference sequence). The CDR3 DNA follows: TGTGCCAGCAGCCTCGACGCGGACTTAAACTATGGCTACACCTTC. As protein: CASSLDADLNYGYTF.

This clone was seen a few times. The rearrangement links TRBV7-2 to TRBJ2-7; 8 nucleotides line up with TRBD2. The CDR3 is made up of 14 amino acids. The germline CDR1 and CDR2 sequences are SGHTA and FQGNSA. V gave up 4 bases and J gave up 2 bases; unmatched junction bases: 4. CDR3 coding DNA: TGTGCCAGCAGCTCGGGACTAGGAGCCTACGAGCAGTACTTC. Protein product: CASSSGLGAYEQYF.